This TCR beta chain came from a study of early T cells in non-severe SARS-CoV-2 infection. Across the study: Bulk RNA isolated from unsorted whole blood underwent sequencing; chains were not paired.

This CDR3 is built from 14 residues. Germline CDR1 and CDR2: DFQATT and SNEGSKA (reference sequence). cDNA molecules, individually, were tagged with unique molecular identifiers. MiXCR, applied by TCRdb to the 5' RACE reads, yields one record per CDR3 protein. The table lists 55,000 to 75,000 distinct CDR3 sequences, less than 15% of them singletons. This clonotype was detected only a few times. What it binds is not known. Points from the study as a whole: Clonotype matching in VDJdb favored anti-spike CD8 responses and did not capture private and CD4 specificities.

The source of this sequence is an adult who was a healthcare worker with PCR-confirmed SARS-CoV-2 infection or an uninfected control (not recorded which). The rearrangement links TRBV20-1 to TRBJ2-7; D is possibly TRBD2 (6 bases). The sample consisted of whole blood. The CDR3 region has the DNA TGCAGCTCCATGACCGGGACTGTTTCCTACGAGCAGTACTTC. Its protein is CSSMTGTVSYEQYF.